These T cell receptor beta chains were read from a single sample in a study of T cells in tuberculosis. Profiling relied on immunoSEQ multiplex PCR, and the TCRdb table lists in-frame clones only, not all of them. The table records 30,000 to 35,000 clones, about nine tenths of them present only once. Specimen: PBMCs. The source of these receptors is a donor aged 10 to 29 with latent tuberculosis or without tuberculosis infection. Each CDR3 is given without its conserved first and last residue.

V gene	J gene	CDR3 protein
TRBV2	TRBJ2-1	ASSDLSYNEQF
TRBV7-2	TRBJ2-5	ASSLVEETQY
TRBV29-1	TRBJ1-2	STFGEEYGYT
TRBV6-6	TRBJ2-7	ASSYSVAYEQY
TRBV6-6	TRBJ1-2	ASSYLLGGDYGYT
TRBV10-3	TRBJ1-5	AIGGAVSADSNQPQH
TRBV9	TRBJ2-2	ASSVAWDRAPNTGELF
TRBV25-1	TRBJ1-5	ASSPSDTGGQPQH
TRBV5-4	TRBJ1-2	ASSFPGRGYT
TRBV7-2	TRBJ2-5	ASSSFRGETQY
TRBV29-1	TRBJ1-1	SAKMGPGTEAF
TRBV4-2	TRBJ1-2	ASSFGRDKDYGYT
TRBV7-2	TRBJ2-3	ASRPAGGLEDTQY
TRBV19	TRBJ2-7	ASSTRRGSSYEQY
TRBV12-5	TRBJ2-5	ASGTRLAGQETQY
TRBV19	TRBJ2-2	ASSWAKPGELF
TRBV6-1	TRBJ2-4	ATSQDLKNIQY
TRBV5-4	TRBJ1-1	ASSLRAGLNTEAF
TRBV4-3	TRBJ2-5	ASSQERGGQETQY
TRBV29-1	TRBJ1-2	SVELYSFGYT
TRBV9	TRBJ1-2	ASSVFTGDYGYT
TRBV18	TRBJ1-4	ASSSTPPTTGSEKLF
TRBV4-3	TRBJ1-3	ASSPVGDIAHSGNTIY
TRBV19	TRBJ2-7	ASSMGGLAAYEQY
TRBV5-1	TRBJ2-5	ASSAGTGGYQETQY
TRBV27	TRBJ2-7	ASILPGGEQY
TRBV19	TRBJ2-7	ASSIGGFGSYEQY
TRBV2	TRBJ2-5	ASTGTGKQETQY
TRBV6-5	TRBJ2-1	ASSYSTYRDEQF
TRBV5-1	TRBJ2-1	ATGTGGIVPYNEQF
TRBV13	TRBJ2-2	ASSHAGRNTGELF
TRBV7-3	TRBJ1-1	ASSLGVAGLMNTEAF
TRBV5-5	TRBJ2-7	ASSLGLAVLYEQY
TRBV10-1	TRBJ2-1	ASSVGAGKNEQF
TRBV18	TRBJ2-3	ASSLTRADTQY
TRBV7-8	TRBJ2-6	ASSLIGTSGVPLGGANVLT
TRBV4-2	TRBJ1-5	ASSQELGQAIEPQH
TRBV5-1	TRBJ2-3	ASSLLAGGSTDTQY
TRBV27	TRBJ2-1	ASSTDRGSSNEQF
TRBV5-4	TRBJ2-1	ASSLDYGNNEQF
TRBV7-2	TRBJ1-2	ASSLYRGPDYGYT
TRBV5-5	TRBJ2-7	ASSFAGDEQY
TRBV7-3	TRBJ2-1	ASSLGTSTNEQF
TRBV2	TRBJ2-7	ASRIGGDEQY
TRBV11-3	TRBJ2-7	ASSLGHTYEQY
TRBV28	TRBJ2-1	ASSPVFLAEAYNEQF
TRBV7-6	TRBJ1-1	ASSFRTGGEAF
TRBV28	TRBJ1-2	ASTVQGGLNYGYT
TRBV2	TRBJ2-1	ASTLYNEQF
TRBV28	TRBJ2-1	ASSPGGGRRRAYNEQF
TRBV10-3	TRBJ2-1	AIKVTGDKISRGSYNEQF
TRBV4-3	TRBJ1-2	ASSQDQQGQRYT